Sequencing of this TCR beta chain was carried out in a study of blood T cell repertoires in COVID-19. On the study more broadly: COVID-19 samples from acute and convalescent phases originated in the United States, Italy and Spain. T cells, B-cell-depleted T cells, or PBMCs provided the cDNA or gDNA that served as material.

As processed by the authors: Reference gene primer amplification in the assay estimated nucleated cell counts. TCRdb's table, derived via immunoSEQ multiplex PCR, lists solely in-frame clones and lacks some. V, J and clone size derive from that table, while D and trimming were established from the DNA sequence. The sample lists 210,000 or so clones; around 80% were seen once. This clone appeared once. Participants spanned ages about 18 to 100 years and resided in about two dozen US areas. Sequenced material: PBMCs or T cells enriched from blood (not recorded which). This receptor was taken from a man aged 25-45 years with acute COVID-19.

The CDR3, as DNA: TGCGCCAGCAGCATACAGGGGGACACTGAAGCTTTCTTT. Translated: CASSIQGDTEAFF. The chain combines TRBV5-1 with TRBJ1-1, with 8 positions matching TRBD1. J was trimmed by 3 bases and V by 4 bases; bases with no gene match: 2. The CDR3 extends over 13 amino acids. Germline V gene lookup returns CDR1 SGHRS and CDR2 YFSETQ.